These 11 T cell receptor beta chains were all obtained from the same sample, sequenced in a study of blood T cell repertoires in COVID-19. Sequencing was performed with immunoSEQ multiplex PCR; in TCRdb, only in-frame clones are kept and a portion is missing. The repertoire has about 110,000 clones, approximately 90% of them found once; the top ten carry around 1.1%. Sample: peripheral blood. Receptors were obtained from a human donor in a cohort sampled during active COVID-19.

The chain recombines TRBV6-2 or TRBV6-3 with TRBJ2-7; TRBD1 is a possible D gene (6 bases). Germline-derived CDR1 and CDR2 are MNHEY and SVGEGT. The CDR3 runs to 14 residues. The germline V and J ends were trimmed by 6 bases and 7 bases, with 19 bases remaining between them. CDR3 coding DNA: TGTGCCAGCAGCCACGCCAGGGGTTCGGTAGAGCAGTACTTC. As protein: CASSHARGSVEQYF.

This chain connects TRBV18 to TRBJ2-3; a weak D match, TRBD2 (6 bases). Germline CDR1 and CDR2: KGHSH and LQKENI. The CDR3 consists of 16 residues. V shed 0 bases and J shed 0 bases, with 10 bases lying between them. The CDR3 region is CASSPPEGLSTDTQYF. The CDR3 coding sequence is TGTGCCAGCTCACCACCGGAGGGGCTAAGCACAGATACGCAGTATTTT.

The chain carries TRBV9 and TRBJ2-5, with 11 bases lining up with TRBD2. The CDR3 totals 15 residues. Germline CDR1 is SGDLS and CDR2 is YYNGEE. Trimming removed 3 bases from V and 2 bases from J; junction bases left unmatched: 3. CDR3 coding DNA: TGTGCCAGCAGCGCTAGCGGGGGGCTACAAGAGACCCAGTACTTC. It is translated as CASSASGGLQETQYF.

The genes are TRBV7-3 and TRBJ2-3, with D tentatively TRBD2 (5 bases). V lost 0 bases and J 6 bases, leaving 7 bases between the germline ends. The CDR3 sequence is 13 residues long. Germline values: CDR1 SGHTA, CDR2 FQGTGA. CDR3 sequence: CASSLTGLDTQYF. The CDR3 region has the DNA TGTGCCAGCAGCTTAACAGGACTCGATACGCAGTATTTT.

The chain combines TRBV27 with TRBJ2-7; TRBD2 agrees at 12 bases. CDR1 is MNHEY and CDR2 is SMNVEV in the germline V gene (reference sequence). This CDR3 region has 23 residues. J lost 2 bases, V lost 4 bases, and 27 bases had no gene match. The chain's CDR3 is CASSSRAGSGPGLAGLPAYEQYF. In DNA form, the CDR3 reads TGTGCCAGCAGTTCGCGGGCAGGGTCGGGTCCGGGACTAGCGGGTCTACCCGCCTACGAGCAGTACTTC.

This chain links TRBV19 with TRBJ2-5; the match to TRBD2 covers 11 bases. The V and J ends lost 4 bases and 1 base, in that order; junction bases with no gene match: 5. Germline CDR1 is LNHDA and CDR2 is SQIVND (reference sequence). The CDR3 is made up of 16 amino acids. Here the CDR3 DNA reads TGTGCCAGTAGTACGGGGACTAGCGGTCTCCAAGAGACCCAGTACTTC. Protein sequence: CASSTGTSGLQETQYF.

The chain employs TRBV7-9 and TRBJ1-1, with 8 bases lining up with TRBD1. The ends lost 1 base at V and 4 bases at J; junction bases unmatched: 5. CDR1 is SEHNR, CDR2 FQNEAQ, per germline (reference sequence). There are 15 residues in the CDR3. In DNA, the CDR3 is TGTGCCAGCAGCTTAGGTGTACAGGGGGTCACTGAAGCTTTCTTT. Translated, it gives CASSLGVQGVTEAFF. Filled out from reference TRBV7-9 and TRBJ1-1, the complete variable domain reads DTGVSQNPRHKITKRGQNVTFRCDPISEHNRLYWYRQTLGQGPEFLTYFQNEAQLEKSRLLSDRFSAERPKGSFSTLEIQRTEQGDSAMYLCASSLGVQGVTEAFFGQGTRLTVV.

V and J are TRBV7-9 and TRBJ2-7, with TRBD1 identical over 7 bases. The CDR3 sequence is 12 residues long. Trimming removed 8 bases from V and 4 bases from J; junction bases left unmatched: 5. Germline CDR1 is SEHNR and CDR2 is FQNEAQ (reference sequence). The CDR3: CASRDRLYEQYF. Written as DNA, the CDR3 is TGTGCCAGCCGGGACAGATTATACGAGCAGTACTTC.

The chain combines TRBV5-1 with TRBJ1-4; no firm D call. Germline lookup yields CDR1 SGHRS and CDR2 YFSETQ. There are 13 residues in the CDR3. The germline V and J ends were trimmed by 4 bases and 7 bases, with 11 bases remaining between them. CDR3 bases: TGCGCCAGCAGCCTGGGTGGAGGTGAAAAACTGTTTTTT. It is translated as CASSLGGGEKLFF.

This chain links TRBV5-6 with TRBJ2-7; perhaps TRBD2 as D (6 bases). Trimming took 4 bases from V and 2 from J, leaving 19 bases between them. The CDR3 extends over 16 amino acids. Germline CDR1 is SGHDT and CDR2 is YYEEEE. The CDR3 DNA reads TGTGCCAGCAGCACCCGAACTAGCAAGGCGACCTACGAGCAGTACTTC. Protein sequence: CASSTRTSKATYEQYF.

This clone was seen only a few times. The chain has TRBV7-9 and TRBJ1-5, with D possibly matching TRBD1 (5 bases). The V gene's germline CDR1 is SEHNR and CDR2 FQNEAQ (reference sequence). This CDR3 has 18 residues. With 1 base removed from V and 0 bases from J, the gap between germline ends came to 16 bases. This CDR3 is CASSLEVGQGYSNQPQHF. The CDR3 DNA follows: TGTGCCAGCAGCTTAGAGGTTGGGCAGGGCTATAGCAATCAGCCCCAGCATTTT.